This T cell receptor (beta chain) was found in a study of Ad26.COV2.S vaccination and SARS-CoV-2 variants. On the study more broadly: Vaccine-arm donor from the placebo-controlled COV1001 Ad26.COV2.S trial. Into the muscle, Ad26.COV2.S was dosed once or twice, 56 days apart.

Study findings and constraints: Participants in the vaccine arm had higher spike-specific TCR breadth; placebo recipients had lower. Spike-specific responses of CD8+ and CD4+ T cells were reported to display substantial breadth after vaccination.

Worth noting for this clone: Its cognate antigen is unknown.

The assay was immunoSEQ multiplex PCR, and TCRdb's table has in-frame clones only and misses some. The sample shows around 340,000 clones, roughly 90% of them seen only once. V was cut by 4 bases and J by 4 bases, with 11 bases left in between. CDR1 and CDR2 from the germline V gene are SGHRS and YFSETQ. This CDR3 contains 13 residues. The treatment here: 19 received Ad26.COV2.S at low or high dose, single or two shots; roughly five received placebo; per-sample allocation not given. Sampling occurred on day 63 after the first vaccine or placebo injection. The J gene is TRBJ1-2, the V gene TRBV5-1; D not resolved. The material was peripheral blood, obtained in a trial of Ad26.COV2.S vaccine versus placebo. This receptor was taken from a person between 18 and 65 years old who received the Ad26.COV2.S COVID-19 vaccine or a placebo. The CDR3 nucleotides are TGCGCCAGCAGCGCCGATGGTTTCTATGGCTACACCTTC. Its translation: CASSADGFYGYTF.